The rows below give T cell receptor beta chains drawn from one sample of a study of T cell responses to AZD1222 COVID-19 vaccine. Clones were sequenced by immunoSEQ multiplex PCR, and TCRdb holds only the in-frame ones, with some missing. The data contain 160,000 or so clones, approximately 90% of them singletons. Material: peripheral blood, obtained on day 0 of AZD1222 vaccination. The receptors were sampled from an adult in good health. Each CDR3 is given with its conserved first and last residue. Fields, in order: CDR3 DNA, CDR3 protein, D gene, CDR3 length, V gene, J gene, clone size. D genes are given only for firm matches. Size tells how often a clone was seen (once, few, many) or the class of an expanded clone, and some rows leave it out.

TGTGCCAGCAGCCAATCCCGGGGGTCGCATGGCTACACCTTC	CASSQSRGSHGYTF	.	14	TRBV11-3	TRBJ1-2	.
TGTGCCAGCAGTTTATCGATACAGGGACTAGGAGGGTACAATGAGCAGTTCTTC	CASSLSIQGLGGYNEQFF	TRBD2	18	TRBV27	TRBJ2-1	once
TGTGCCATCAGCCCTCCGGCAAGGAGCTCCTACGAGCAGTACTTC	CAISPPARSSYEQYF	.	15	TRBV10-3	TRBJ2-7	.
TGTGCCAGCACCCGTATCCGGGGGGCGACTACTGAAGCTTTCTTT	CASTRIRGATTEAFF	.	15	TRBV6-5	TRBJ1-1	.
TGCGCCAGCAGCCAAGTACGGTGGGACACTGAAGCTTTCTTT	CASSQVRWDTEAFF	.	14	TRBV4-1	TRBJ1-1	.
TGTGCCACCGCCCTCTACCGCTGGGGGAGAGTTGGCGAGCAGTACTTC	CATALYRWGRVGEQYF	.	16	TRBV10-3	TRBJ2-7	.
TGCGCCAGCAGCTTGGCAGGCTTGCAGAACACTGAAGCTTTCTTT	CASSLAGLQNTEAFF	.	15	TRBV5-1	TRBJ1-1	.
TGTGCCAGCAGTTTCGGTGGGGCTTTGGAAGCTTTCTTT	CASSFGGALEAFF	.	13	TRBV28	TRBJ1-1	.
TGTGCCACCAGCAGAGACAGAACGGGCTATGGCTACACCTTC	CATSRDRTGYGYTF	.	14	TRBV24-1	TRBJ1-2	.
TGTGCCACCAGTGACAAATACAGGGGGCCATGGACCCAGTACTTC	CATSDKYRGPWTQYF	TRBD1	15	TRBV24-1	TRBJ2-5	.
TGTGCCAGCAGCCAAGGACTAGCGGGAGAGGAGACCCAGTACTTC	CASSQGLAGEETQYF	TRBD2	15	TRBV3-1/TRBV3-2	TRBJ2-5	.
TGTGCCAGCAGCTTAGGGGCAATAGAGACCCAGTACTTC	CASSLGAIETQYF	.	13	TRBV7-3	TRBJ2-5	.
TGTGCCACCAGTGATTCGAGAGAGGGGACGGATTTTAACTATGGCTACACCTTC	CATSDSREGTDFNYGYTF	.	18	TRBV24-1	TRBJ1-2	.
TGTGCCAGCAGTTACTCGATGGATGGAGAGACCCAGTACTTC	CASSYSMDGETQYF	.	14	TRBV6-5	TRBJ2-5	.
TGTGCCTGGTCGGGACAGCGGACTAGCGGTTATTCCTACGAGCAGTACTTC	CAWSGQRTSGYSYEQYF	TRBD2	17	TRBV30	TRBJ2-7	.
TGTGCCAGCAGTACTGGTACTGGGCAAGAGGGCTACACCTTC	CASSTGTGQEGYTF	.	14	TRBV28	TRBJ1-2	.
TGTGCCAGCTCACCAAGGGACTATAACACAGATACGCAGTATTTT	CASSPRDYNTDTQYF	TRBD2	15	TRBV18	TRBJ2-3	.
TGTGCCAGCAGTTTTTCCCCGGGACAGGGGCTTTACAATGAGCAGTTCTTC	CASSFSPGQGLYNEQFF	TRBD1	17	TRBV28	TRBJ2-1	once
TGTGCCAGCAGCCGGGACGGCAATCAGCCCCAGCATTTT	CASSRDGNQPQHF	.	13	TRBV6-5	TRBJ1-5	.
TGTGCCAGCAGCTTACGGCGGGGAGGGACCGGGAGTTGGGGCAATGAGCAGTTCTTC	CASSLRRGGTGSWGNEQFF	TRBD2	19	TRBV7-2	TRBJ2-1	.
TGTGCCAGCAGCCCAAACCGGGACCGGGGGTACGAGCAGTACTTC	CASSPNRDRGYEQYF	.	15	TRBV5-5	TRBJ2-7	.
TGTGCCAGCAGTGTAGGAGGGGGACAGCCCCAGCATTTT	CASSVGGGQPQHF	.	13	TRBV2	TRBJ1-5	.
TGTGCCAGCTCCCCGCCAGGGGACCTCCATGGCTACACCTTC	CASSPPGDLHGYTF	.	14	TRBV11-2	TRBJ1-2	few
TGTGCCAGCAGCCAGGAAGGCGCAGCGGGAGGCCCCACAGATACGCAGTATTTT	CASSQEGAAGGPTDTQYF	TRBD2	18	TRBV4-2	TRBJ2-3	few
TGTGCCTGGAGCGGGGGCAGCTACGAGCAGTACTTC	CAWSGGSYEQYF	.	12	TRBV30	TRBJ2-7	.
TGCGCCAGCATCAAGGACCTCGGGGGTGGAAGGACCGGGGAGCTGTTTTTT	CASIKDLGGGRTGELFF	.	17	TRBV5-1	TRBJ2-2	.
TGTGCCAGCAGCCCACAGGTCCACTCCTACGAGCAGTACTTC	CASSPQVHSYEQYF	.	14	TRBV16	TRBJ2-7	.
TGCGCCAGCAGCTTGGGGGGCCCTGGCGGCTACAATGAGCAGTTCTTC	CASSLGGPGGYNEQFF	.	16	TRBV5-1	TRBJ2-1	.
TGTGCCAGCAGCCCCCCCGGGACGCCAGAAGAACCCCTCCACTTT	CASSPPGTPEEPLHF	.	15	TRBV6-5	TRBJ1-6	few
TGCGCCAGCAGCCAACCGACTAGCGGTCTAGCCAAAAACATTCAGTACTTC	CASSQPTSGLAKNIQYF	TRBD2	17	TRBV4-1	TRBJ2-4	.
TGTGCCAGCAGCCCCGGAGGGGACAGGGGTACCGAGCAGTACTTC	CASSPGGDRGTEQYF	TRBD1	15	TRBV5-4	TRBJ2-7	few
TGTGCCAGTAGTATAGTGGGCCCTAACTATGGCTACACCTTC	CASSIVGPNYGYTF	.	14	TRBV19	TRBJ1-2	.
TGTGCCAGCAGCTCGCGACAGGGGGTCGGAGGCTACACCTTC	CASSSRQGVGGYTF	TRBD1	14	TRBV7-3	TRBJ1-2	.
TGTGCCAGCAGCCAAGACTGGGGACAGGGCTTCGAGACCCAGTACTTC	CASSQDWGQGFETQYF	TRBD1	16	TRBV3-1/TRBV3-2	TRBJ2-5	.
TGTGCCAGCAGGAGTCCGGGACAGGCCCTCGAGCAGTACTTC	CASRSPGQALEQYF	TRBD1	14	TRBV6-5	TRBJ2-7	.
TGTGCCACCAGCAGAGATGGGGTCGAGCAGTACTTC	CATSRDGVEQYF	.	12	TRBV15	TRBJ2-7	.
TGTGCCAGCAGTGAAGCGCTTCAGGGGATGACTGAAGCTTTCTTT	CASSEALQGMTEAFF	.	15	TRBV2	TRBJ1-1	.
TGTGCCGGGGGGCAAGGGAACTACGAGCAGTACTTC	CAGGQGNYEQYF	.	12	TRBV28	TRBJ2-7	few
TGTGCCAGTAACCACGCACCCTCCTACTATGGCTACACCTTC	CASNHAPSYYGYTF	.	14	TRBV19	TRBJ1-2	.
TGTGCCAGTAGTATCCTATACTCGGACCAGATCTACGAGCAGTACTTC	CASSILYSDQIYEQYF	.	16	TRBV19	TRBJ2-7	.
TGTGCCAGCAGCGCCTCGAGGGCTTCCTACAATGAGCAGTTCTTC	CASSASRASYNEQFF	.	15	TRBV11-3	TRBJ2-1	few
TGTGCCAGCAGTAACCCGGGGGGGGGAAGGGAGACCCAGTACTTC	CASSNPGGGRETQYF	TRBD2	15	TRBV6-5	TRBJ2-5	.
TGCGCCAGCAGCTTGGACGGCGGGAGGGCCTCTTGGGAGACCCAGTACTTC	CASSLDGGRASWETQYF	TRBD2	17	TRBV5-1	TRBJ2-5	.
TGTGCCGGCCAGGCGGCCAGGGGGCTTACCGGGGAGCTGTTTTTT	CAGQAARGLTGELFF	TRBD1	15	TRBV6-5	TRBJ2-2	.
TGTGCCTGGAGTGGGGGACTAGCTGGCGGGGAGCTGTTTTTT	CAWSGGLAGGELFF	TRBD2	14	TRBV30	TRBJ2-2	.
TGTGCCAGCAGTTTCGGGACTAGCGCCGATGAGCAGTTCTTC	CASSFGTSADEQFF	TRBD2	14	TRBV28	TRBJ2-1	.
TGTGCCAGCAGCTTAGATAGCGGGAGGCCCTATGAGCAGTTCTTC	CASSLDSGRPYEQFF	TRBD2	15	TRBV7-3	TRBJ2-1	.
TGTGCCAGCACACAGACGGGGGGCACTCGTCAAGAGACCCAGTACTTC	CASTQTGGTRQETQYF	.	16	TRBV7-2	TRBJ2-5	.
TGTGCCAGCAGCATTGGGAGGGGGATTACTCTTTACAATGAGCAGTTCTTC	CASSIGRGITLYNEQFF	.	17	TRBV21-1	TRBJ2-1	.
TGCGCCAGCAGCCAACAGGGGGCCGACTCTGGAAACACCATATATTTT	CASSQQGADSGNTIYF	TRBD1	16	TRBV5-1	TRBJ1-3	.
TGCGCCAGCAGCTTGGAGGGCAGAAACACCGGGGAGCTGTTTTTT	CASSLEGRNTGELFF	.	15	TRBV5-1	TRBJ2-2	once
TGTGCCACTTTAACATGGGCGGGACTAAGCAATCAGCCCCAGCATTTT	CATLTWAGLSNQPQHF	.	16	TRBV24-1	TRBJ1-5	.
TGTGCCAGCAGTTTAGAAACCCCCCCAGAGCAGTACTTC	CASSLETPPEQYF	.	13	TRBV28	TRBJ2-7	.